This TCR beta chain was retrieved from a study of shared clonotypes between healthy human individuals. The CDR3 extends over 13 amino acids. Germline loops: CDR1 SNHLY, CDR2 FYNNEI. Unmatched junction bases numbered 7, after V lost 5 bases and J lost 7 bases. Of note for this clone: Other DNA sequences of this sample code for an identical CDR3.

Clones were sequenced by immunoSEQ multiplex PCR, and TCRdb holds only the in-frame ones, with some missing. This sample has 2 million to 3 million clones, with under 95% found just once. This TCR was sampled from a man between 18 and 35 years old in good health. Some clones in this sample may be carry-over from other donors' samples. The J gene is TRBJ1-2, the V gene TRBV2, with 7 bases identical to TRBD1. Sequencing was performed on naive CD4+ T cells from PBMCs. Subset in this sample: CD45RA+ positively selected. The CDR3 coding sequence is TGTGCCAGCAGTCCTACAGGGGTGAGTGGCTACACCTTC. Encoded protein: CASSPTGVSGYTF.